A single sample is the source of the 32 T cell receptor beta chains below, sequenced in a study of blood T cells in healthy people across ages. A J-beta primer mix and a sample-barcoded 5' primer were used in a second PCR of roughly 6 to 12 cycles. TCRdb redid the calling of the 5' RACE reads with MiXCR, one entry per CDR3 protein. The sample shows 800,000 to 950,000 distinct CDR3 sequences, roughly 48% of them seen only once. Sequencing used blood. Receptors were obtained from a man aged 30 to 45 in good health.

V usage is TRBV7-2 and J usage is TRBJ1-4; 7 bases are a match to TRBD1. In germline, CDR1 is SGHTA, CDR2 FQGNSA. The CDR3 is made up of 14 amino acids. The junction had 4 bases not matched to a gene; V was cut back by 4 bases and J by 5 bases. CDR3 residues: CASSSETGNEKLFF. CDR3 DNA sequence: TGTGCCAGCAGCTCCGAGACAGGGAATGAAAAACTGTTTTTT.

This clonotype was seen at least ten times. This rearrangement joins TRBV6-5 to TRBJ1-4; 7 bases are shared with TRBD1. In germline, CDR1 is MNHEY, CDR2 SVGAGI. J lost 4 bases, V lost 6 bases, and 5 bases had no gene match. The CDR3 sequence is 14 residues long. The CDR3 sequence is CASSSGTVNEKLFF. CDR3 bases: TGTGCCAGCAGCTCCGGGACAGTTAATGAAAAACTGTTTTTT.

A few counts support this clonotype. This chain joins TRBV2 and TRBJ2-5; 9 bases match TRBD1. Germline lookup yields CDR1 SNHLY and CDR2 FYNNEI. Trimming took 6 bases from V and 2 from J; bases not matched to a gene: 7. The CDR3 sequence is 15 residues long. The CDR3 DNA is TGTGCCAGCAGGGACAGGGGTAATGATCAAGAGACCCAGTACTTC. It codes for CASRDRGNDQETQYF. The variable domain in full, completed from reference TRBV2 and TRBJ2-5, reads EPEVTQTPSHQVTQMGQEVILRCVPISNHLYFYWYRQILGQKVEFLVSFYNNEISEKSEIFDDQFSVERPDGSNFTLKIRSTKLEDSAMYFCASRDRGNDQETQYFGPGTRLLVL.

A few counts support this clonotype. Here the CDR3 DNA reads TGTGCCAGCAGTGAACGGGCAGGTCCAGATACGCAGTATTTT. It is translated as CASSERAGPDTQYF. The chain recombines TRBV6-1 with TRBJ2-3; D unclear. From germline, CDR1 is MNHNS and CDR2 SASEGT. The CDR3 has 14 amino acids. V was trimmed by 2 bases and J by 4 bases, leaving 10 bases between them.

This chain joins TRBV29-1 and TRBJ1-2, with no clear D. Trimming took off 7 bases at V and 3 bases at J, with 12 bases between the two ends. Germline V gives CDR1 SQVTM, CDR2 ANQGSEA. The CDR3 contains 12 residues. In nucleotides, the CDR3 is TGCAGCGCCGCGGACGGGGACTATGGCTACACCTTC. This encodes CSAADGDYGYTF.

V gene TRBV6-5 combines with J gene TRBJ1-4; D might be TRBD1 (6 bases). The CDR3 spans 15 residues. V was cut by 5 bases and J by 3 bases, with 13 bases left in between. CDR1 and CDR2 from the germline V gene are MNHEY and SVGAGI. This CDR3 is CASSAWTVPNEKLFF. The CDR3 DNA follows: TGTGCCAGCAGTGCCTGGACAGTCCCTAATGAAAAACTGTTTTTT.

The chain has TRBV5-1 and TRBJ2-3; TRBD2 is a possible D gene (5 bases). The germline V gene has CDR1 SGHRS and CDR2 YFSETQ. With 6 bases removed from V and 3 bases from J, the gap between germline ends came to 11 bases. CDR3 size: 13 residues. DNA of the CDR3: TGCGCCAGCAACGAGAGGGTTACAGATACGCAGTATTTT. Amino acids: CASNERVTDTQYF.

V and J are TRBV6-5 and TRBJ2-3, with unresolved D. V lost 7 bases and J 6 bases, leaving 11 bases between the germline ends. CDR1 MNHEY and CDR2 SVGAGI come from the germline V gene. The CDR3 runs 12 residues. CDR3 coding DNA: TGTGCCAGCACCTCCCGATCGGATACGCAGTATTTT. It codes for CASTSRSDTQYF.

The CDR3 loop is CSAAGLVSPETQYF. The CDR3 DNA sequence: TGCAGTGCGGCGGGACTAGTCAGTCCAGAGACCCAGTACTTC. The rearrangement links TRBV20-1 to TRBJ2-5; 8 nucleotides align to TRBD2. CDR1 and CDR2 (germline): DFQATT, SNEGSKA (reference sequence). This CDR3 is 14 amino acids long. The trim removed 6 bases at V and 4 bases at J, leaving 10 bases unmatched.

The CDR3 sequence is CSASRGTSVNEQYF. CDR3 DNA: TGCAGTGCTAGTCGCGGGACTAGCGTCAATGAGCAGTACTTC. This chain joins TRBV20-1 and TRBJ2-7; TRBD2 matches at 10 bases. Germline-derived CDR1 and CDR2 are DFQATT and SNEGSKA (reference sequence). The CDR3 has 14 residues. Trimming cost V 3 bases and J 7 bases; bases outside gene matches: 9.

This clonotype was counted a few times. The chain combines TRBV6-5 with TRBJ2-5; 8 bases are a match to TRBD2. This CDR3 is built from 16 residues. V lost 0 bases and J lost 4; bases outside the gene matches: 7. Germline V CDR1 and CDR2: MNHEY, SVGAGI. The CDR3 region has the DNA TGTGCCAGCAGTTACTCGTTACTAGCGGATCGAGAGACCCAGTACTTC. It translates to CASSYSLLADRETQYF.

A few counts support this clonotype. The gene calls are TRBV2 and TRBJ2-1; D is uncertain. This CDR3 comprises 14 residues. Germline V lookup: CDR1 SNHLY, CDR2 FYNNEI. Trimming took off 6 bases at V and 2 bases at J, with 11 bases between the two ends. CDR3: CASRLDGPYNEQFF. The CDR3 coding sequence is TGTGCCAGCAGGCTGGACGGACCCTACAATGAGCAGTTCTTC. Full variable domain (rest looked up from reference TRBV2 and TRBJ2-1): EPEVTQTPSHQVTQMGQEVILRCVPISNHLYFYWYRQILGQKVEFLVSFYNNEISEKSEIFDDQFSVERPDGSNFTLKIRSTKLEDSAMYFCASRLDGPYNEQFFGPGTRLTVL.

The table lists this clonotype with a few counts. The chain is built from TRBV4-1 and TRBJ1-2, with D tentatively TRBD1 (5 bases). Germline CDR1 MGHRA, CDR2 YSYEKL. This CDR3 spans 14 amino acids. The V end lost 1 base, the J end lost 4 bases, and 10 bases lay between the germline ends. CDR3 loop: CASSQGQLFYGYTF. CDR3 nucleotide sequence: TGCGCCAGCAGCCAAGGACAGCTTTTCTATGGCTACACCTTC.

This clonotype has just a few counts. The chain's CDR3 is CASSQDYHEGLYNEQFF. The CDR3 coding sequence is TGCGCCAGCAGCCAAGATTACCATGAAGGGTTGTACAATGAGCAGTTCTTC. The rearrangement uses TRBV4-3 and TRBJ2-1; D not certain. This CDR3 region has 17 residues. The V and J ends lost 0 bases and 4 bases respectively, with 16 bases between them. Germline V CDR1 and CDR2: LGHNA, YSLEER.

The chain links TRBV6-5 to TRBJ1-4; TRBD1 agrees at 8 bases. V dropped 6 bases and J dropped 5; count of bases not matched to a gene: 8. The CDR3 loop spans 15 amino acids. Germline V gene data show CDR1 as MNHEY and CDR2 as SVGAGI. The CDR3: CASSSGGYANEKLFF. The CDR3 DNA sequence: TGTGCCAGCAGCTCAGGGGGCTACGCCAATGAAAAACTGTTTTTT.

This sequence joins TRBV27 and TRBJ2-7, with 8 bases lining up with TRBD1. With 6 bases clipped from V and 0 bases from J, the junction kept 13 bases outside the gene matches. Per the germline V gene, CDR1 is MNHEY and CDR2 is SMNVEV (reference sequence). CDR3 length: 17 residues. The CDR3 nucleotides are TGTGCCAGCAGGGACACAGGGGGGAAGGGGAGCTCCTACGAGCAGTACTTC. Translated, it gives CASRDTGGKGSSYEQYF.

This clonotype was counted only a few times. The V and J genes are TRBV12-3 or TRBV12-4 and TRBJ2-5; D unresolved. Deletions cut 4 bases from V and 7 bases from J, with 16 bases between. The CDR3 has 14 amino acids. CDR3 sequence reads: CASSSLVPTGTQYF. CDR3 DNA sequence: TGTGCCAGCAGTTCTTTGGTCCCAACGGGGACCCAGTACTTC.

This clonotype was counted only a few times. The J gene is TRBJ2-7, the V gene TRBV7-9; 7 positions match TRBD2. Trimming cost V 3 bases and J 10 bases; bases outside gene matches: 6. Germline V lookup: CDR1 SEHNR, CDR2 FQNEAQ (reference sequence). CDR3 length: 12 residues. Written as DNA, the CDR3 is TGTGCCAGCAGCTTGGGAGCGGGACTTCAGTACTTC. Protein: CASSLGAGLQYF.

This chain links TRBV5-1 with TRBJ2-3; no clear D gene. The CDR3 extends over 15 amino acids. Germline CDR1 is SGHRS and CDR2 is YFSETQ. V lost 0 bases to trimming and J lost 0 bases, with 8 bases between them. The CDR3 region is CASSLAATSTDTQYF. The CDR3 DNA reads TGCGCCAGCAGCTTGGCCGCGACGAGCACAGATACGCAGTATTTT.

V usage is TRBV11-2 and J usage is TRBJ2-3; the match to TRBD2 covers 9 bases. This CDR3 spans 15 amino acids. In germline, CDR1 is SGHAT, CDR2 FQNNGV. V lost 4 bases and J lost 2; bases outside the gene matches: 4. The CDR3 nucleotides are TGTGCCAGCAGCTCTGGGACTAGCCCCACAGATACGCAGTATTTT. Translating gives CASSSGTSPTDTQYF.

For this clonotype: At one of its ends the junction is not consistent with the germline gene, which may arise from a read error. V gene TRBV15 combines with J gene TRBJ1-4; 10 nucleotides agree with TRBD1. The germline V gene has CDR1 LNHNV and CDR2 YYDKDF (reference sequence). The CDR3 loop spans 16 amino acids. For the CDR3, the DNA is TGTCCCACCAGCACAGCATCCGTGACAGGGGGCGAAAAACTGTTTTTT. It specifies CPTSTASVTGGEKLFF. Supplemented by reference TRBV15 and TRBJ1-4, the full variable domain reads DAMVIQNPRYQVTQFGKPVTLSCSQTLNHNVMYWYQQKSSQAPKLLFHYYDKDFNNEADTPDNFQSRRPNTSFCFLDIRSPGLGDTAMYLCPTSTASVTGGEKLFFGSGTQLSVL.

The chain recombines TRBV6-2 or TRBV6-3 with TRBJ2-4; TRBD1 agrees at 7 bases. This CDR3 comprises 15 residues. Germline trimming cut 7 bases from V and 0 bases from J; bases unmatched to any gene: 6. Germline CDR1 and CDR2: MNHEY and SVGEGT. Here the CDR3 reads CASTQGELAKNIQYF. The CDR3 DNA follows: TGTGCCAGCACCCAGGGGGAACTAGCCAAAAACATTCAGTACTTC.

V is TRBV6-5 and J is TRBJ2-6; D is undetermined. V was clipped by 2 bases and J by 5 bases, with 22 bases between them. Germline V CDR1 and CDR2: MNHEY, SVGAGI. The CDR3 is 19 residues long. The CDR3 DNA reads TGTGCCAGCAGTTACCTCTTTCCTGACGGGTCCCTGTGGGCCAACGTCCTGACTTTC. This translates into CASSYLFPDGSLWANVLTF.

About this clonotype: A junction boundary mismatches the germline segment, possibly from a read error. J is TRBJ1-2 and V is TRBV27; D is possibly TRBD1 (6 bases). CDR1 is MNHEY, CDR2 SMNVEV, per germline (reference sequence). This CDR3 region has 14 residues. CDR3 sequence: CASSPRGAGYGCTF. The CDR3 region has the DNA TGTGCCAGCAGTCCCAGGGGCGCGGGCTATGGCTGCACCTTC.

The rearrangement links TRBV6-1 to TRBJ2-3, with D hard to call. This CDR3 has 14 amino acids. V lost 3 bases to trimming and J lost 2 bases, with 9 bases between them. CDR1 and CDR2 from the germline V gene are MNHNS and SASEGT. The CDR3: CASSEMDDTDTQYF. The CDR3 DNA is TGTGCCAGCAGTGAGATGGACGACACAGATACGCAGTATTTT.

The chain couples TRBV5-1 to TRBJ2-5; D unresolved. The J call is uncertain, as TRBJ2-7 better fits the DNA end. CDR1 SGHRS and CDR2 YFSETQ come from the germline V gene. The CDR3 runs to 13 residues. CDR3 DNA sequence: TGCGCCAGCCACGACGCGACCGGGTTCGAGCAGTACTTC. It encodes CASHDATGFEQYF.

The gene calls are TRBV28 and TRBJ2-4; D call uncertain. Germline V lookup: CDR1 MDHEN, CDR2 SYDVKM. V was trimmed by 5 bases and J by 1 base, leaving 12 bases between them. This CDR3 region has 15 residues. The DNA for the CDR3 is TGTGCCAGCAGTAGCCCAGAGTTGGCCAAAAACATTCAGTACTTC. It specifies CASSSPELAKNIQYF. The full variable domain, with the rest looked up from reference TRBV28 and TRBJ2-4, is DVKVTQSSRYLVKRTGEKVFLECVQDMDHENMFWYRQDPGLGLRLIYFSYDVKMKEKGDIPEGYSVSREKKERFSLILESASTNQTSMYLCASSSPELAKNIQYFGAGTRLSVL.

There are a few counts of this clonotype. V and J are TRBV28 and TRBJ2-7; 8 nucleotides match TRBD2. Germline CDR1 MDHEN, CDR2 SYDVKM. Trimming removed 7 bases from V and 3 bases from J; junction bases left unmatched: 11. This CDR3 comprises 15 residues. The CDR3 spells CASKPRAGGYYEQYF. CDR3 nucleotide sequence: TGTGCCAGCAAACCCCGTGCGGGGGGCTACTACGAGCAGTACTTC. The variable domain in full, with the rest retrieved from reference TRBV28 and TRBJ2-7, is DVKVTQSSRYLVKRTGEKVFLECVQDMDHENMFWYRQDPGLGLRLIYFSYDVKMKEKGDIPEGYSVSREKKERFSLILESASTNQTSMYLCASKPRAGGYYEQYFGPGTRLTVT.

The chain uses TRBV4-3 and TRBJ2-1; D gene ambiguous. Germline V gives CDR1 LGHNA, CDR2 YSLEER. The CDR3 spans 16 residues. Trimming took 0 bases from V and 4 from J, leaving 13 bases between them. The CDR3 reads CASSQELDFPYNEQFF. The CDR3, as DNA: TGCGCCAGCAGCCAAGAGTTAGACTTTCCATACAATGAGCAGTTCTTC.

The V and J genes are TRBV20-1 and TRBJ1-1, with D uncertain. V gave up 6 bases and J gave up 1 base, with 15 bases separating them. The CDR3 is made up of 14 amino acids. The V gene's germline CDR1 is DFQATT and CDR2 SNEGSKA (reference sequence). The CDR3 protein is CSAPLDGSNTEAFF. CDR3 bases: TGCAGTGCCCCACTGGACGGGTCGAACACTGAAGCTTTCTTT.

The chain employs TRBV7-2 and TRBJ1-6; D remains ambiguous. This CDR3 comprises 15 residues. CDR1 is SGHTA, CDR2 FQGNSA, per germline. The V end was cut by 1 base, the J end by 9 bases, with 13 bases between. The CDR3 spells CASSLVAALSSPLHF. The CDR3 DNA is TGTGCCAGCAGCTTAGTGGCAGCTCTCAGTTCACCCCTCCACTTT.

The V call is TRBV12-3 or TRBV12-4, the J call TRBJ2-1; TRBD1 or TRBD2 may be the D gene (5 bases each). The CDR3 loop spans 13 amino acids. The V end lost 4 bases, the J end lost 9 bases, and 13 bases lay between the germline ends. CDR3 nucleotide sequence: TGTGCCAGCAGTTGTCGTAGCGACAGTGAGCAGTTCTTC. Amino acid sequence: CASSCRSDSEQFF.